This T cell receptor (beta chain) was identified during a study of response to subunit inactivated influenza vaccine. Overall study findings and caveats: A suggestion made by the authors is that each seasonal influenza vaccination recruits few new T cells.

This clonotype appeared many times. Its antigen is not identified. The junction had 10 bases not matched to a gene; V was cut back by 0 bases and J by 5 bases. Germline V lookup: CDR1 DFQATT, CDR2 SNEGSKA (reference sequence). The length of the CDR3 is 18 residues. TCRdb re-analysed the RT-PCR reads in MiXCR, keeping a single row per CDR3 protein. Of about 500,000 distinct CDR3 sequences listed, approximately 12% were seen once; the top ten hold about 12%. Sequenced material: PBMCs from blood, taken 45 days after vaccination. The gene calls are TRBV20-1 and TRBJ2-1, with 13 bases identical to TRBD2. The receptor was derived from a man aged 45-65 years who received an inactivated influenza vaccine. This chain's CDR3 is CSARDRRTGLAGNNEQFF. The CDR3 DNA sequence: TGCAGTGCTAGAGATCGCCGGACGGGACTAGCGGGAAACAATGAGCAGTTCTTC.